The source of this T cell receptor beta chain is a study of regulatory T cells in long-lasting Graves disease. In the study overall: The study counted Graves' disease as persistent given over 5 years of antithyroid drugs and positive TSH receptor antibodies.

As for this clonotype: Its antigen is currently unknown. The CDR3 ends on some other residue instead of the conserved phenylalanine or tryptophan, so this is likely a read error.

The time point denotes: persistent/refractory GD, antithyroid drugs over 5 years with positive TRAb. With RNA extracted from PBMCs as input, the TCR library was made. This CDR3 is 14 amino acids long. V shed 6 bases and J 7 bases; nucleotides not matched to a gene: 10. Germline loops: CDR1 DFQATT, CDR2 SNEGSKA (reference sequence). Through Arm-PCR of CDR3 regions and iRepertoire HTBI primers, TCR beta libraries were built. As processed by the authors: Identification yielded 60 or so TRBV and more than 12 TRBJ segments across samples. A single record per CDR3 protein comes from TCRdb applying MiXCR to the multiplex PCR reads. The V and J calls shown here were made by TCRdb, not taken from the authors' results. The sample holds 350,000 to 450,000 distinct CDR3 sequences, 20% to 25% seen once. The study's findings and limits: Whereas new patients shared 970 or so public clonotypes, persistent patients shared more, at about 2,500. Graves' patients with persistent disease showed TCR diversity lower than patients newly diagnosed.

The origin of this receptor is a woman aged 40 to 55 with Graves disease. The sequencing here drew on peripheral blood mononuclear cells (PBMCs), taken when the disease was refractory, from a patient treated with antithyroid drugs. The V and J genes are TRBV20-1 and TRBJ2-1; 9 bases are a match to TRBD2. This chain's CDR3 is CSATTSGPMNEQFL. The CDR3 nucleotides are TGCAGTGCCACGACTAGCGGTCCAATGAATGAGCAGTTCTTG.